Listed below are T cell receptor beta chains from one sample, sequenced in a study of blood T cells in healthy people across ages. Via MiXCR, TCRdb re-called the 5' RACE reads, giving one row per CDR3 protein. There are around 900,000 distinct CDR3 sequences in the sample; roughly 51% occur only once, and 20% to 25% lies in the top ten. Sequenced material: blood. The receptors shown here come from a woman aged 55 to 70 in good health. CDR3s include the opening cysteine and the closing phenylalanine or tryptophan. The D gene is left open where the match is weak. Size is omitted from some rows. Given values are once, few, many or a class for expanded clones.

V: TRBV2; size: -; D: -; J: TRBJ2-3; CDR3: CASSGRGWGDTQYF; DNA: TGTGCCAGCAGTGGACGAGGGTGGGGAGATACGCAGTATTTT
V: TRBV20-1; size: -; D: TRBD2; J: TRBJ2-7; CDR3: CSAASGTTSSYEQYF; DNA: TGCAGTGCGGCTAGCGGGACCACGAGCTCCTACGAGCAGTACTTC
V: TRBV7-2; size: -; D: TRBD2; J: TRBJ2-7; CDR3: CASSLGPTSGAYEQYF; DNA: TGTGCCAGCAGCTTAGGGCCTACTAGCGGGGCCTACGAGCAGTACTTC
V: TRBV20-1; size: -; D: -; J: TRBJ1-4; CDR3: CSALIAGEKLFF; DNA: TGCAGTGCCCTTATTGCGGGTGAAAAACTGTTTTTT
V: TRBV25-1; size: -; D: -; J: TRBJ2-2; CDR3: CASSEVPGELFF; DNA: TGTGCCAGCAGTGAAGTGCCCGGGGAGCTGTTTTTT
V: TRBV7-9; size: many; D: -; J: TRBJ2-1; CDR3: CASSLEKRAVNNEQFF; DNA: TGTGCCAGCAGCTTAGAGAAGCGGGCGGTCAACAATGAGCAGTTCTTC
V: TRBV3-1; size: few; D: -; J: TRBJ2-3; CDR3: CASSQSGDGTDTQYF; DNA: TGTGCCAGCAGCCAATCCGGGGACGGCACAGATACGCAGTATTTT
V: TRBV11-2; size: -; D: -; J: TRBJ2-7; CDR3: CASSLEGHPFALDEQYF; DNA: TGTGCCAGCAGCTTAGAGGGACATCCCTTCGCCTTAGACGAGCAGTACTTC
V: TRBV14; size: -; D: -; J: TRBJ1-1; CDR3: CASSHPGLNTEAFF; DNA: TGTGCCAGCAGCCATCCGGGGCTGAACACTGAAGCTTTCTTT
V: TRBV11-2; size: few; D: TRBD2; J: TRBJ2-5; CDR3: CASSLGPSGQETQYF; DNA: TGTGCCAGCAGCTTAGGGCCTAGCGGCCAAGAGACCCAGTACTTC
V: TRBV29-1; size: few; D: -; J: TRBJ1-2; CDR3: CSVPTYRGRPTTINYGYTF; DNA: TGCAGCGTGCCGACTTATCGGGGCCGTCCGACGACCATTAACTATGGCTACACCTTC
V: TRBV29-1; size: few; D: -; J: TRBJ2-7; CDR3: CSVVLNGGGEQYF; DNA: TGCAGCGTTGTGCTTAATGGAGGGGGCGAGCAGTACTTC
V: TRBV18; size: -; D: -; J: TRBJ1-2; CDR3: CASSPGGLNYGYTF; DNA: TGTGCCAGCTCACCAGGGGGCTTAAACTATGGCTACACCTTC
V: TRBV7-9; size: few; D: -; J: TRBJ1-5; CDR3: CASSRQDQPQHF; DNA: TGTGCCAGCAGCCGACAAGATCAGCCCCAGCATTTT
V: TRBV20-1; size: -; D: -; J: TRBJ1-4; CDR3: CSARATTGRVRSLFF; DNA: TGCAGTGCTAGAGCCACAACAGGGCGAGTAAGGTCTCTGTTTTTT
V: TRBV27; size: -; D: -; J: TRBJ2-7; CDR3: CASSLKRGSEQYF; DNA: TGTGCCAGCAGCTTGAAAAGGGGATCCGAGCAGTACTTC
V: TRBV28; size: -; D: -; J: TRBJ1-2; CDR3: CASSPSTATHGYTF; DNA: TGTGCCAGCAGTCCATCCACAGCTACCCATGGCTACACCTTC
V: TRBV3-1; size: -; D: -; J: TRBJ2-7; CDR3: CASSQDWSRAYEQYF; DNA: TGTGCCAGCAGCCAAGATTGGAGCAGGGCCTACGAGCAGTACTTC
V: TRBV12-5; size: -; D: -; J: TRBJ2-2; CDR3: CASGLVRGDFRPNTGELFF; DNA: TGTGCTAGTGGTTTGGTCAGAGGCGACTTCAGGCCGAACACCGGGGAGCTGTTTTTT
V: TRBV7-6; size: many; D: TRBD2; J: TRBJ2-7; CDR3: CAVERESYNEQYF; DNA: TGTGCCGTCGAGCGGGAGTCCTACAATGAGCAGTACTTC